Listed below are T cell receptor beta chains from one sample, sequenced in a study of shared clonotypes between healthy human individuals. Assay: immunoSEQ multiplex PCR; the TCRdb copy retains only in-frame clones and omits some. The sample contains roughly 2.5 million clones, just over 90% of which appear only once. The sequenced sample consisted of naive CD4+ T cells sorted from blood. These receptor sequences come from a man younger than 35 in good health. CDR3s leave out the opening cysteine and the closing phenylalanine or tryptophan. The order of the fields is clone size, CDR3 length, V gene, CDR3 protein. Clone size is shown for a subset of rows, as once, few, many or a class of expanded clone.

clone size: NA; CDR3 length: 11; V gene: TRBV10-3; CDR3 protein: AINTGTQETQY
clone size: few; CDR3 length: 14; V gene: TRBV4-1; CDR3 protein: ASSRLAGTVNQPQH
clone size: NA; CDR3 length: 14; V gene: TRBV7-9; CDR3 protein: ASSFGNGGAGETQY
clone size: NA; CDR3 length: 13; V gene: TRBV6-1; CDR3 protein: ASSGSLDSYNEQF
clone size: NA; CDR3 length: 11; V gene: TRBV30; CDR3 protein: AWSGSRATEAF
clone size: NA; CDR3 length: 15; V gene: TRBV7-9; CDR3 protein: ASRRATGGWTNEKLF
clone size: NA; CDR3 length: 13; V gene: TRBV6-1; CDR3 protein: ASSEWGDRAYGYT
clone size: NA; CDR3 length: 12; V gene: TRBV28; CDR3 protein: ASSFDIPSGEQY
clone size: NA; CDR3 length: 12; V gene: TRBV5-5; CDR3 protein: ASSPSGGPGEQY
clone size: NA; CDR3 length: 14; V gene: TRBV6-1; CDR3 protein: ASSERDRTQFSPLH
clone size: NA; CDR3 length: 13; V gene: TRBV4-3; CDR3 protein: ASSQGGTGVYEQY
clone size: NA; CDR3 length: 12; V gene: TRBV5-1; CDR3 protein: ASRSDPFSEKLF
clone size: NA; CDR3 length: 12; V gene: TRBV6-6; CDR3 protein: ASSYSALTGEAF
clone size: NA; CDR3 length: 14; V gene: TRBV6-6; CDR3 protein: ASSLGTSGNTDTQY
clone size: NA; CDR3 length: 15; V gene: TRBV5-1; CDR3 protein: ASSGRVGQGDSYGYT
clone size: once; CDR3 length: 13; V gene: TRBV28; CDR3 protein: ASTSNRVLNQPQH
clone size: NA; CDR3 length: 10; V gene: TRBV30; CDR3 protein: AWSKTNTEAF
clone size: NA; CDR3 length: 9; V gene: TRBV30; CDR3 protein: ARKRGTEAF
clone size: NA; CDR3 length: 12; V gene: TRBV18; CDR3 protein: ASSPTAGYNEQF
clone size: once; CDR3 length: 13; V gene: TRBV5-4; CDR3 protein: ASSLSGTGGFGYT
clone size: NA; CDR3 length: 12; V gene: TRBV4-2; CDR3 protein: ASSPPTTNGELF
clone size: NA; CDR3 length: 11; V gene: TRBV9; CDR3 protein: ASSVGGSETQY
clone size: NA; CDR3 length: 15; V gene: TRBV4-1; CDR3 protein: ASSQDDRALAKNIQY
clone size: NA; CDR3 length: 13; V gene: TRBV5-1; CDR3 protein: ASSSTGAARETQY
clone size: once; CDR3 length: 9; V gene: TRBV6-5; CDR3 protein: ASSSDLGYT
clone size: NA; CDR3 length: 14; V gene: TRBV28; CDR3 protein: ASSLRDSGSGNTIY
clone size: NA; CDR3 length: 12; V gene: TRBV10-3; CDR3 protein: AISGPGANSPLH
clone size: NA; CDR3 length: 12; V gene: TRBV6-6; CDR3 protein: ASSYGQGRSEAF
clone size: NA; CDR3 length: 15; V gene: TRBV7-2; CDR3 protein: ASSLVGSGGARETQY
clone size: NA; CDR3 length: 11; V gene: TRBV6-6; CDR3 protein: ASTTGGQGTTN
clone size: NA; CDR3 length: 11; V gene: TRBV10-3; CDR3 protein: ATSGGLGETQY
clone size: once; CDR3 length: 11; V gene: TRBV5-1; CDR3 protein: ANSYDRNYGYT
clone size: NA; CDR3 length: 11; V gene: TRBV5-4; CDR3 protein: ASSLGTAYGYT
clone size: NA; CDR3 length: 10; V gene: TRBV28; CDR3 protein: ASKQGSEKLF
clone size: NA; CDR3 length: 13; V gene: TRBV6-1; CDR3 protein: ASSEARGNRYEQY
clone size: NA; CDR3 length: 13; V gene: TRBV19; CDR3 protein: ASSRARDRSYEQY
clone size: NA; CDR3 length: 13; V gene: TRBV2; CDR3 protein: ASSEAMRGNQPQH
clone size: NA; CDR3 length: 10; V gene: TRBV7-9; CDR3 protein: ASSQDTGELF
clone size: NA; CDR3 length: 13; V gene: TRBV7-9; CDR3 protein: ASSPGDRPNEKLF
clone size: NA; CDR3 length: 13; V gene: TRBV27; CDR3 protein: ASRLTSGASYEQY
clone size: NA; CDR3 length: 16; V gene: TRBV4-3; CDR3 protein: ASSQEDGSGRARDTQY
clone size: NA; CDR3 length: 14; V gene: TRBV30; CDR3 protein: AWSAGLAGAGDTQY
clone size: NA; CDR3 length: 10; V gene: TRBV30; CDR3 protein: AWSALDYGYT
clone size: NA; CDR3 length: 11; V gene: TRBV6-5; CDR3 protein: ASRGGQSYEQY
clone size: NA; CDR3 length: 14; V gene: TRBV5-4; CDR3 protein: ASSPGQGGAKNIQY
clone size: NA; CDR3 length: 13; V gene: TRBV7-8; CDR3 protein: ASSLVDRNTGELF
clone size: NA; CDR3 length: 14; V gene: TRBV7-2; CDR3 protein: ASSPRGTDSNQPQH
clone size: NA; CDR3 length: 15; V gene: TRBV9; CDR3 protein: ASSVGQGGFTNTEAF
clone size: once; CDR3 length: 13; V gene: TRBV27; CDR3 protein: ASSIWATSTDTQY
clone size: NA; CDR3 length: 16; V gene: TRBV9; CDR3 protein: ASSVGLAVFRDTDTQY
clone size: NA; CDR3 length: 13; V gene: TRBV5-1; CDR3 protein: ASSLGLAGLDTQY
clone size: NA; CDR3 length: 14; V gene: TRBV27; CDR3 protein: ASSLNTASGANVLT
clone size: NA; CDR3 length: 13; V gene: TRBV5-8; CDR3 protein: ASSWGTGGNTEAF
clone size: NA; CDR3 length: 13; V gene: TRBV21-1; CDR3 protein: ASSKGEGGKETQY
clone size: NA; CDR3 length: 12; V gene: TRBV29-1; CDR3 protein: SVAGTSGASEQF
clone size: NA; CDR3 length: 12; V gene: TRBV4-3; CDR3 protein: ASSTGTGTDTQY
clone size: NA; CDR3 length: 13; V gene: TRBV28; CDR3 protein: ASSFPGTGNEKLF
clone size: NA; CDR3 length: 13; V gene: TRBV29-1; CDR3 protein: SVEGTSGGAVEQF
clone size: NA; CDR3 length: 11; V gene: TRBV10-2; CDR3 protein: ASSEPGQGGYT